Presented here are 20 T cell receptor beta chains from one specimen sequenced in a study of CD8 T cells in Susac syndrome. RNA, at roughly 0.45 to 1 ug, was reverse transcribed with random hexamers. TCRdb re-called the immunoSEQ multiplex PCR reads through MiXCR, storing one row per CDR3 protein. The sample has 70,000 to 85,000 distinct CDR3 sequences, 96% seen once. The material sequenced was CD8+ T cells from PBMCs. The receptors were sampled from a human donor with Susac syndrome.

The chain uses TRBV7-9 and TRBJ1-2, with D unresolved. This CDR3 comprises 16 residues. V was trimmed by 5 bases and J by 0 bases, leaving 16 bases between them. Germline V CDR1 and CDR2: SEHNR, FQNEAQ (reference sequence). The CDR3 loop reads CASSVPTARANYGYTF. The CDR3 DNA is TGTGCCAGCAGCGTACCTACAGCTCGGGCTAACTATGGCTACACCTTC.

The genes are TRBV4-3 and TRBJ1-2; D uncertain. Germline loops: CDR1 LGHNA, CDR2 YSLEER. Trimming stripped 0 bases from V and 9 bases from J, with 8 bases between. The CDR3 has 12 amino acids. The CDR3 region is CASSQDQYSYTF. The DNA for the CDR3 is TGCGCCAGCAGCCAAGATCAGTATAGCTACACCTTC.

The CDR3 spells CASSRWGVEQYV. The CDR3 nucleotides read TGCGCCAGCAGCCGATGGGGTGTCGAGCAGTACGTC. The chain links TRBV23-1 to TRBJ2-7; D is unclear. TRBV23-1 is reported as an ORF; its role is uncertain. This CDR3 region has 12 residues. Trimming stripped 6 bases from V and 6 bases from J, with 12 bases between.

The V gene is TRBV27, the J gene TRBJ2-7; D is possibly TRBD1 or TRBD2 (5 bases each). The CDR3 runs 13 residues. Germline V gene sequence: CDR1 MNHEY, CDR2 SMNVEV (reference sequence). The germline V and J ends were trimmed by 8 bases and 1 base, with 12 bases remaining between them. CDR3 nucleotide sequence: TGTGCCAGCGCCTATGGGACGTCCTACGAGCAGTACTTC. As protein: CASAYGTSYEQYF.

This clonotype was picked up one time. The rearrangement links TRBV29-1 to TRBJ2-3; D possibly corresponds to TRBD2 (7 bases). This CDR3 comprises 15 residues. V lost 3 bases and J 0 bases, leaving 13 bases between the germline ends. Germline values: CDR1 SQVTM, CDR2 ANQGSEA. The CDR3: CSVDRRGPSTDTQYF. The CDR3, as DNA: TGCAGCGTTGACAGGCGGGGGCCTAGCACAGATACGCAGTATTTT.

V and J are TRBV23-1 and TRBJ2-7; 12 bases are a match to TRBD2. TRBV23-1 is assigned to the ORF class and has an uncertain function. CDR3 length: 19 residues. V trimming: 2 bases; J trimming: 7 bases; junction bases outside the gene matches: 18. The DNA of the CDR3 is TGCGCCAGCAGTCAACAACCTCCGGTACCTAGCGGGGGGGCTATAGAGCAGTACGTC. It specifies CASSQQPPVPSGGAIEQYV.

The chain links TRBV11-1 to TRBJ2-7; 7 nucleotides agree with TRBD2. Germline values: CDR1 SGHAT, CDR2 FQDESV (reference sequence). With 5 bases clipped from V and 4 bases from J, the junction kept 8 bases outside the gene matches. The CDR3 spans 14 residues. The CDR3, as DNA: TGTGCCAGCAGCGGGGCGGGAGATACGTACGAGCAGTACTTC. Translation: CASSGAGDTYEQYF.

The CDR3 sequence: CSVETGTLNEQFF. CDR3 bases: TGCAGCGTTGAGACCGGGACTCTAAATGAGCAGTTCTTC. The V call is TRBV29-1, the J call TRBJ2-1; maybe TRBD2 (6 bases). This CDR3 contains 13 residues. Germline CDR1 is SQVTM and CDR2 is ANQGSEA. Trimming removed 3 bases from V and 7 bases from J, with 13 bases in between.

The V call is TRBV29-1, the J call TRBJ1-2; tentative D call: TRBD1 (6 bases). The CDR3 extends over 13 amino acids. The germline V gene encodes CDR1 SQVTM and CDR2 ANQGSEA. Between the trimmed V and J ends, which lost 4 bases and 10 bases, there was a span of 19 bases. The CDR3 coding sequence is TGCAGCGTTGTAGGGGGGGCAGGGGACGACTACACCTTC. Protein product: CSVVGGAGDDYTF.

The CDR3 DNA follows: TGTGCCAGTATAAGCGGGCCTTACAATGAGCAGTTCTTC. This sequence encodes CASISGPYNEQFF. The genes are TRBV19 and TRBJ2-1; D possibly corresponds to TRBD2 (6 bases). Germline lookup yields CDR1 LNHDA and CDR2 SQIVND (reference sequence). V lost 7 bases and J 4 bases, leaving 11 bases between the germline ends. There are 13 residues in the CDR3.

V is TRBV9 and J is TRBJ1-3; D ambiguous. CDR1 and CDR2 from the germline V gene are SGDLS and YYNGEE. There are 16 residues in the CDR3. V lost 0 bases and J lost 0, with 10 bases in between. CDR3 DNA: TGTGCCAGCAGCGTAGGAGCTCTCTCCTCTGGAAACACCATATATTTT. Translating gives CASSVGALSSGNTIYF.

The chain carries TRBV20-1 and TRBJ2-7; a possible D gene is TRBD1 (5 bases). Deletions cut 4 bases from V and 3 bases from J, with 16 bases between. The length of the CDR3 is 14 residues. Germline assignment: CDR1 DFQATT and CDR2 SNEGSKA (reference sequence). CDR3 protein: CSAKDSTYYYEQYF. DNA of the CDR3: TGCAGTGCTAAAGACAGCACCTATTACTACGAGCAGTACTTC.

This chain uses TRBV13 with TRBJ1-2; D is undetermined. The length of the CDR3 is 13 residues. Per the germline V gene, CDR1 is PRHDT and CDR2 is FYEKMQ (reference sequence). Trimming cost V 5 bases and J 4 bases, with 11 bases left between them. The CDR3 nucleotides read TGTGCCAGCAGCCTCGTCACGACCTATGGCTACACCTTC. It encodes CASSLVTTYGYTF.

The CDR3 region has the DNA TGTGCCAGCAGCTCCATCTCCGGGACAGGTGGGATCGAACTGTTTTTT. It is translated as CASSSISGTGGIELFF. The chain has TRBV13 and TRBJ1-4, with 8 bases matching TRBD1. The CDR3 has 16 residues. With V trimmed by 4 bases and J by 12 bases, 16 bases remained unmatched. CDR1 and CDR2 from the germline V gene are PRHDT and FYEKMQ (reference sequence).

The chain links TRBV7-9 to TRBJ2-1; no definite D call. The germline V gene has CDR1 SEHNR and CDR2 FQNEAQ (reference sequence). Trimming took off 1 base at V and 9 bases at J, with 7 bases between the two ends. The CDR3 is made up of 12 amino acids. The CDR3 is CASSLVGLEQFF. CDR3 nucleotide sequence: TGTGCCAGCAGCTTAGTGGGCCTTGAGCAGTTCTTC.

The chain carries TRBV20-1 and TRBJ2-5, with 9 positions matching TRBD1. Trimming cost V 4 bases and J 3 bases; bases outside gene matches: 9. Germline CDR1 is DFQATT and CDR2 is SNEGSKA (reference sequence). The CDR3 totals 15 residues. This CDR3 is CSAIGPDRGKETQYF. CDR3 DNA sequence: TGCAGTGCTATTGGCCCGGACAGGGGAAAAGAGACCCAGTACTTC.

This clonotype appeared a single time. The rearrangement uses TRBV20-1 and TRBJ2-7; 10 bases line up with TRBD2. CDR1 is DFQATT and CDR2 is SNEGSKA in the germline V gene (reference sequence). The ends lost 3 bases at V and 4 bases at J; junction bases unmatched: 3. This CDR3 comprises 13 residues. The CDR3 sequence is CSASVSGGYEQYV. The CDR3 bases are TGCAGTGCTAGTGTTAGCGGGGGGTACGAGCAGTACGTC.

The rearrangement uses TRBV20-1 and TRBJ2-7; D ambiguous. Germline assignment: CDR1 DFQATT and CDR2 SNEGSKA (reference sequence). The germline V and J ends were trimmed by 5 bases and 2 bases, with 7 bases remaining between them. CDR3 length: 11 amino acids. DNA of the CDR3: TGCAGTGCTCAAGGCCCCTACGAGCAGTACTTC. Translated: CSAQGPYEQYF.

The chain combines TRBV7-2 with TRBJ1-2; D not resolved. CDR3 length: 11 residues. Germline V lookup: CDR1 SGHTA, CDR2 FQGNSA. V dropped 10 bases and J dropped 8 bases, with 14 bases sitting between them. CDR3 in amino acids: CATYEIDGYTF. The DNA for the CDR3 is TGTGCCACTTACGAAATCGACGGCTACACCTTC. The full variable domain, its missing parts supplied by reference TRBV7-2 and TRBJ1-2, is GAGVSQSPSNKVTEKGKDVELRCDPISGHTALYWYRQSLGQGLEFLIYFQGNSAPDKSGLPSDRFSAERTGGSVSTLTIQRTQQEDSAVYLCATYEIDGYTFGSGTRLTVV.

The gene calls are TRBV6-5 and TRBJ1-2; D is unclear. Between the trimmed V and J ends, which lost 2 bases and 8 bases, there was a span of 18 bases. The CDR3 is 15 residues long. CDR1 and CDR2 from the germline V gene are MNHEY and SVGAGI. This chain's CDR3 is CASSYQVEGFFGYTF. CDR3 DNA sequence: TGTGCCAGCAGTTACCAAGTGGAAGGGTTCTTCGGCTACACCTTC.